This T cell receptor beta chain was identified during a study of cytomegalovirus exposure and HLA in healthy donors (dated by TCRdb to 2016 to 2017). In terms of the full investigation: According to an earlier analysis of around 600 of the donors, about 180 million T cells yielded 90 million to 130 million unique TCR beta sequences and 250 to 350 Gb of sequence data. Among a few hundred genotyped donors of the cohort, an average of about 240,000 unique TCR beta nucleotide sequences were sequenced per donor, roughly 20% of them non-productive. In a later analysis, previously published TCR beta repertoires from hundreds of donors were re-analyzed and high-resolution HLA genotyping was added so that TCR occurrence patterns could be studied. The study was designed to test whether signatures of past pathogen exposure could be identified by cataloging public T cell receptors. A later genetic analysis used genome-wide SNP genotypes for 398 of the 666 donors, treating that subset as a discovery cohort. Using immunosequencing, the study profiled T cell repertoires from 640 or so subjects and related those repertoires to cytomegalovirus serostatus. All discovery cohort repertoires had been generated using a single sequencing platform. To predict cytomegalovirus infection status, the study brought together high-throughput TCR immunosequencing, statistical association of individual TCRs with disease status, and machine learning. The number of donors typed differed by locus, with 629-630 for A, B, C, DRB1 and DQB1, more than 500 for DQA1, some 570 for DPA1, and under 490 for DPB1. A handful of DR-DQ haplotypes were handled as single units for association and clustering because linkage in the cohort was strong. The genetic ancestry cluster associated with self-reported Caucasian donors included around four fifths of the 350 to 500 genotyped donors. Alongside the repertoire data, information on donor age, sex, ethnicity and CMV serostatus was compiled. An earlier analysis of some 500 of the donors used high-throughput TCR beta sequencing to judge whether each TCR beta V gene segment behaved as functional or pseudogenic. Both class I and class II loci were covered by HLA typing, at four-digit resolution. Besides the first cohort of around 700 subjects, a separate validation cohort made up of about 120 different subjects was used. An early release covering roughly 640 HLA-typed donors comprised roughly 300 gigabases of sequencing data and tens of millions of unique TCR sequences. Rather than drawing on any new phenotypic data, the later analysis identified candidate immune exposures from TCR beta sequences and the way those sequences occurred across donors.

To prepare the library, the immunoSEQ multiplex PCR assay was applied. For the multiplex PCR, a mixture combining 60 forward primers for TCR Vbeta segments and 13 reverse primers for TCR Jbeta segments was used. The CDR3 region of rearranged TCR beta genes was amplified from genomic DNA by a multiplex PCR assay. The amplified TCR beta libraries were sequenced on the Illumina HiSeq System as 87-base-pair reads. The paper's processing steps were these. A later analysis counted 65 million to 90 million unique TCR beta chains across the 666 repertoires, and 10 million to 12 million of these chains were shared by at least two donors. Raw reads were error-corrected and collapsed into unique sequences with a nearest-neighbor algorithm that merged closely related sequences to remove PCR and sequencing errors. Alignment of CDR3 sequences to IMGT reference sequences was used to assign V, D and J gene segments. Each retained sequence needed at least a six-nucleotide match to both a V gene segment and a J gene segment. A rearrangement counted as productive if the CDR3 had no stop codons and remained in frame with V and J, and every other rearrangement counted as non-productive. Following IMGT convention, CDR3 was defined as the stretch from the second conserved V-encoded cysteine up to the conserved J-encoded phenylalanine. The earlier analysis of some 540 of the donors excluded any sequence lacking an unambiguous match to a single V gene segment. In an earlier analysis of around 600 of the donors, V segments were called functional above 56.7% productive rearrangements and were called segregating when the between-donor standard deviation exceeded 5%. A statistical classification framework was developed to diagnose cytomegalovirus status using the catalog of TCR beta chain sequences. V and J gene assignment, in a later analysis, came from comparing TCR nucleotide sequences with IMGT/GENE-DB human TR gene sequences. In a later analysis, CDR3 sequences and most-parsimonious VDJ recombination scenarios were assigned using the TCRdist pipeline. A later analysis defined each TCR beta chain by its CDR3 amino acid sequence plus V-gene family, and excluded reads lacking a unique V-gene family. To address suspected cross-contamination and a sequencing artifact, a later analysis removed 592 highly shared, low-generation-probability nucleotide sequences. For each public chain, a later analysis derived a clonal expansion index from normalized ranks of inferred template counts within each repertoire. Generation probabilities in a later analysis came from a VDJ recombination model fitted to out-of-frame rearrangements, and those results were checked against IGoR. In a later analysis, hypergeometric tests were used to score TCR-TCR, TCR-HLA and TCR-CMV co-occurrence, with a repertoire-size bias correction applied to TCR pairs. To estimate false discovery rates, a later analysis permuted the HLA or CMV assignments 20 times. In a later analysis, co-occurring TCRs were grouped using DBSCAN, with TCRdist sequence similarity added in when clustering inside HLA-allele-positive subsets. Co-occurrence clustering excluded repertoires with fewer than 30,000 or more than 120,000 public chains, plus five with anomalous nucleotide sharing. The table comes from immuneACCESS by way of TCRdb, which keeps in-frame sequences with V and J called. Part of the clones is missing from these tables; in studies checked, under half for an unresolved V gene and the rest for unknown reasons. Clone size and the V and J calls come from that table; the DNA yielded D and trimming. Across this sample there are 100,000 to 150,000 clones, with about four fifths seen only once. More than 3.5% of the sample belongs to the ten largest clones.

In total, 600 or so healthy bone marrow donors made up the cohort. At the time of sampling, all cohort members were nominally healthy, though unrecorded immune exposures were likely present. The donor tested CMV seropositive and was one of the 289 seropositive cohort members. Every donor gave a peripheral blood sample, and the peripheral blood mononuclear cells from that sample were used for TCR beta sequencing. The Qiagen DNeasy Blood Extraction Kit was used to extract genomic DNA from the blood cell samples. What the work shows at the level of the full study, not this receptor alone: A group of highly shared sequence variants was considered likely to be a technical artifact of the sequencing pipeline. In a later analysis, TCR association rates were found to vary across HLA loci, with the most associated TCRs seen for DRB1 alleles and the fewest for HLA-C alleles. Specific HLA alleles were associated with 16,951 TCR beta sequences at a false discovery rate of 0.05 in a later analysis. Assigning TCR associations to individual alleles was difficult when HLA alleles, especially DR and DQ, strongly co-occurred. A further reported finding was that TCR beta sequences accurately predicted the HLA-A and HLA-B alleles for most subjects in the first cohort. Roughly uniform sequencing depth across donors was assumed in presence/absence analyses, although this assumption may not hold. In a later analysis, HLA-associated TCR beta chains were found to be more clonally expanded and to have lower generation probabilities than equally common non-associated chains. Several of the top co-occurrence clusters appeared to be linked to parvovirus B19, influenza, CMV and Epstein-Barr virus, according to a later analysis. Compared with the approximately 720-donor mean, donors in an Asian-associated ancestry cluster had fewer N-insertions in productive TCRs, according to a later genetic analysis. Some IMGT-functional V segments, including TRBV6-2 and TRBV6-3, could not be told apart with the 87-base-pair reads, so those segments were excluded. In an earlier analysis of around 600 of the donors, most TCR beta V segments appeared in productive rearrangements about 87% or about 30% of the time, broadly matching IMGT annotations. Because counts were too low, about 18 rarely observed V segments, including chromosome 9 orphons, were excluded from the earlier analysis of under 650 of the donors. A later analysis found that most CMV-associated TCR beta chains appeared HLA-restricted, with HLA associations seemingly driven largely by CMV exposure. In a later genetic analysis, a missense DCLRE1C variant was associated with V-gene and J-gene trimming of TCR beta chains, and the association was replicated in an independent cohort. Correlated functional status among segregating V segments might reflect linkage disequilibrium, but an unknown experimental factor could not be ruled out. Cytomegalovirus status was reported to be diagnosed by the classifier with high specificity and sensitivity in both the original and validation cohorts. A few of the identified cytomegalovirus-associated TCR beta chains were confirmed in vitro to be specific for cytomegalovirus antigens. This cohort had only TCR beta chains sequenced, and the lack of alpha or paired-chain data limited which features could be detected. The only immune exposure information available for the cohort was CMV serostatus. HLA typing was unavailable for some donors at each locus, so association tests used only the typed subset. In the study, 150 to 200 TCR beta chains were listed as associated with cytomegalovirus. Most TCR sequences were seen in very few donors, while some public TCRs were found in many individuals. The authors suggested that the approach could potentially be extended to other disease states and immunological phenotypes.

The CDR3 measures 15 amino acids from cysteine to phenylalanine. Only the CDR3 DNA stays, 45 bases, in frame from base 1. Trimming takes 4 bases from V and 6 bases from J, and the germline ends sit 19 bases apart. The germline V gene yields SGHRS for CDR1 and YFSETQ for CDR2. As to this clone: The target of this receptor is not known. Qualities for individual bases were not recorded, and no much larger clone is one base off.

The receptor was isolated from a woman in her thirties or forties in good health and CMV-seropositive. The sample taken for sequencing was PBMCs. The sequence is built from TRBV5-1 and TRBJ1-1; the D segment could be TRBD1, given 5 matching bases. This receptor has the CDR3 CASSPAGTPSSEAFF. The nucleotide sequence reads as follows: TGCGCCAGCAGCCCCGCCGGGACTCCCTCCTCTGAAGCTTTCTTT. The entire variable domain, with the stretches around the CDR3 drawn from the reference TRBV5-1 and TRBJ1-1 proteins, is KAGVTQTPRYLIKTRGQQVTLSCSPISGHRSVSWYQQTPGQGLQFLFEYFSETQRNKGNFPGRFSGRQFSNSRSEMNVSTLELGDSALYLCASSPAGTPSSEAFFGQGTRLTVV.